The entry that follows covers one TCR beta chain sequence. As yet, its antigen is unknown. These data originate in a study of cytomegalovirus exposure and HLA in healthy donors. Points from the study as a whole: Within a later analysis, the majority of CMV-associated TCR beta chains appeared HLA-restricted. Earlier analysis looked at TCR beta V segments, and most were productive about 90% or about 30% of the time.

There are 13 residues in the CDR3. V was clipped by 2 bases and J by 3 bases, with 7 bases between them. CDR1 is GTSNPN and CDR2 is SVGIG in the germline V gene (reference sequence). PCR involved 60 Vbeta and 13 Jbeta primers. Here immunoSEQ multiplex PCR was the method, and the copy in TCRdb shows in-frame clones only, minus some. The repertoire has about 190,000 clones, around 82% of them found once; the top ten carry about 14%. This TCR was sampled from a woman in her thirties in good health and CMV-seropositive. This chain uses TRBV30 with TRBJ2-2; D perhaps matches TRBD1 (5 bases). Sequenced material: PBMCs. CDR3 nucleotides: TGTGCCTGGAGTACAGGATACACCGGGGAGCTGTTTTTT. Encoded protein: CAWSTGYTGELFF.